The clone carrying this TCR beta chain has only a few counts. No antigen is known for it. Each CDR3 protein is one row after TCRdb ran MiXCR on the RT-PCR reads. There are just over 300,000 distinct CDR3 sequences in the sample; around 22% occur only once, and 10% lies in the top ten. The data derive from a study of response to subunit inactivated influenza vaccine. Study-level findings and limits: Each seasonal flu vaccination may recruit only limited new T cells, authors suggested.

CDR3 size: 15 residues. V dropped 2 bases and J dropped 0 bases, with 9 bases sitting between them. Germline V lookup: CDR1 SEHNR, CDR2 FQNEAQ (reference sequence). This clonotype was obtained from a man aged 50-75 years who received an inactivated influenza vaccine. This rearrangement joins TRBV7-9 to TRBJ2-3; D is unresolved. This specimen was PBMCs from blood, taken about 19 months after vaccination. CDR3 sequence (DNA): TGTGCCAGCAGCTTACCCAGGCTAAGCACAGATACGCAGTATTTT. Amino acid sequence: CASSLPRLSTDTQYF.